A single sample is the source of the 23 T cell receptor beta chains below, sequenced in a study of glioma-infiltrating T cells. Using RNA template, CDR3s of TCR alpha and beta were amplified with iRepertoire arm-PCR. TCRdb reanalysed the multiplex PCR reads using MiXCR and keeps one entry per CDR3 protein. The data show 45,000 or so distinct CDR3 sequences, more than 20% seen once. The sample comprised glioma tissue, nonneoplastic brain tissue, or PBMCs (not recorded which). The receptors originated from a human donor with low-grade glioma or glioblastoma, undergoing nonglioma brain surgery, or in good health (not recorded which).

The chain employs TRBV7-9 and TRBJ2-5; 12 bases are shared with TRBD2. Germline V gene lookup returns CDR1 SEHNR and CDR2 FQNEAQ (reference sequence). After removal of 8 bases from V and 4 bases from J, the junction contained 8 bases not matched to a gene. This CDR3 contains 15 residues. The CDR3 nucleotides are TGTGCCAGCTCTCCGACTAGCGGGGGATCAGAGACCCAGTACTTC. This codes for CASSPTSGGSETQYF.

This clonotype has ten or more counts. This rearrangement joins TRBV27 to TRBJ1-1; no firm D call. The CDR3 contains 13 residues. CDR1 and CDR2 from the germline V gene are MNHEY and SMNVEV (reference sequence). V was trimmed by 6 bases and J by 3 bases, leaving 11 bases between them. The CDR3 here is CASSPGLYTEAFF. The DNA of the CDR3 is TGTGCCAGCAGCCCTGGCCTCTACACTGAAGCTTTCTTT.

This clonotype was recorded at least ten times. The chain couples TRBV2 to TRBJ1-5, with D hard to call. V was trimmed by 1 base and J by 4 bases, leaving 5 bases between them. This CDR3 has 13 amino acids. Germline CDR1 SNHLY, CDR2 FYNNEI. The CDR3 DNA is TGTGCCAGCAGTGAAGGACAAAATCAGCCCCAGCATTTT. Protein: CASSEGQNQPQHF.

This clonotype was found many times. The CDR3 coding sequence is TGTGCCAGTAGTCGGGACCGTAAATCAGCTTTCTTT. Protein product: CASSRDRKSAFF. This chain links TRBV19 with TRBJ1-1; TRBD1 is a possible D gene (5 bases). V was cut by 5 bases and J by 10 bases, with 14 bases left in between. Germline V CDR1 and CDR2: LNHDA, SQIVND (reference sequence). This CDR3 contains 12 residues.

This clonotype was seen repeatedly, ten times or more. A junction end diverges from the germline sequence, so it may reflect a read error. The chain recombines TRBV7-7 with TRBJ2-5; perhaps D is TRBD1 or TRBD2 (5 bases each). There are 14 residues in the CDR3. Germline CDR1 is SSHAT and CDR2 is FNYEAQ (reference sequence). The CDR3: CASSLGDHQETQYF. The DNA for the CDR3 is TGTGCTAGCAGCCTAGGGGACCATCAAGAGACCCAGTACTTC.

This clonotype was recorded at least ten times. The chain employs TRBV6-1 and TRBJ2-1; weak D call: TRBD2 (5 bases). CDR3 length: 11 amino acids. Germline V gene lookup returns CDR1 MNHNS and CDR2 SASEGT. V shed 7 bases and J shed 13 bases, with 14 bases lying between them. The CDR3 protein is CASTILDTQFF. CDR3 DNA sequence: TGTGCCAGCACCATACTAGATACACAGTTCTTC.

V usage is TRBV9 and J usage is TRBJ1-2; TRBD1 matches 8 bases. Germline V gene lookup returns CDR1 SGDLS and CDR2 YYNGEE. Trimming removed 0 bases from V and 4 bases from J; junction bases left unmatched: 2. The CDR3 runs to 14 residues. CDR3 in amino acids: CASSVGTGTYGYTF. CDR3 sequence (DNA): TGTGCCAGCAGCGTAGGGACAGGGACCTATGGCTACACCTTC.

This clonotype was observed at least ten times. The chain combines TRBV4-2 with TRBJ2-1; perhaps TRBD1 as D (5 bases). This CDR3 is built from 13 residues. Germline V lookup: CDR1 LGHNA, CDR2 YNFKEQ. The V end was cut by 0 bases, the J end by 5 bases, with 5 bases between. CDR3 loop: CASSQEGDNEQFF. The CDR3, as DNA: TGTGCCAGCAGCCAAGAAGGGGACAATGAGCAGTTCTTC.

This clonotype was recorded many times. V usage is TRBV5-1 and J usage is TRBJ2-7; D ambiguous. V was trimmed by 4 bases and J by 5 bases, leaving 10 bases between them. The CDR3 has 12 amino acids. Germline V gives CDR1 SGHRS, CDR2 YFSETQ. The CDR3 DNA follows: TGCGCCAGCAGCCAGGAGCGCGACGAGCAGTACTTC. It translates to CASSQERDEQYF.

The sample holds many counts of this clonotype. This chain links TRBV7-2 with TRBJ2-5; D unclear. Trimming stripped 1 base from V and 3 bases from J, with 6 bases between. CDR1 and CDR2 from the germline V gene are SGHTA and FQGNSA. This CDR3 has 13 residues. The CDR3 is CASSLGQKETQYF. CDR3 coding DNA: TGTGCCAGCAGCTTAGGGCAGAAAGAGACCCAGTACTTC.

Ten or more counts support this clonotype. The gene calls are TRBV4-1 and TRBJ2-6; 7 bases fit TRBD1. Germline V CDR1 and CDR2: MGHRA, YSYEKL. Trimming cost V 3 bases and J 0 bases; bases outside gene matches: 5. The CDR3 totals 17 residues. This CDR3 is CASSHSGTASGANVLTF. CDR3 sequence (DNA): TGCGCCAGCAGCCATTCCGGGACAGCCTCTGGGGCCAACGTCCTGACTTTC.

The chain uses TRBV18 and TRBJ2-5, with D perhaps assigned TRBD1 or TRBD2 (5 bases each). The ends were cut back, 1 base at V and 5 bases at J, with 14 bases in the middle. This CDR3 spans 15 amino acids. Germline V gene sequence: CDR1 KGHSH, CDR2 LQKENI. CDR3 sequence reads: CASSPLGPNEETQYF. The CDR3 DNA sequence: TGTGCCAGCTCACCACTGGGACCCAACGAGGAGACCCAGTACTTC.

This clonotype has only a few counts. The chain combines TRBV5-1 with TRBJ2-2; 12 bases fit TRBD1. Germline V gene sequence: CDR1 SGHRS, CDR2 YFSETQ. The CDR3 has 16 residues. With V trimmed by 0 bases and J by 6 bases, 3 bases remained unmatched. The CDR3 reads CASSLDGTGGSGELFF. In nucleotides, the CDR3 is TGCGCCAGCAGCTTGGACGGGACAGGGGGCTCCGGGGAGCTGTTTTTT.

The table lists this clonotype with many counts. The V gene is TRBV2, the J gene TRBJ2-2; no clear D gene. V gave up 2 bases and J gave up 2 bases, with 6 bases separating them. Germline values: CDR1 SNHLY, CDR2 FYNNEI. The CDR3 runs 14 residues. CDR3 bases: TGTGCCAGCAGTGAATCTGTTAACACCGGGGAGCTGTTTTTT. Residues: CASSESVNTGELFF.

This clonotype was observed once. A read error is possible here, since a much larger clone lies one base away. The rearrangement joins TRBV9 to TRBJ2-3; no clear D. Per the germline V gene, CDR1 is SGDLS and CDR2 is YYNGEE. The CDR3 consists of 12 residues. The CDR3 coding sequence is TGTGCCAGCAGCGGAAGCACAGATAGGCAGTATTTT. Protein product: CASSGSTDRQYF.

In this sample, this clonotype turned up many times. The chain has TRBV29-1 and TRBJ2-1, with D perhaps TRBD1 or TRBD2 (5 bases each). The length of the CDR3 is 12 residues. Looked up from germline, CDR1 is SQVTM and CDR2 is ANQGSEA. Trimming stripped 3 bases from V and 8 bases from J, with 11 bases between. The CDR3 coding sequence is TGCAGCGTTGATGCAGGGAGCGATGAGCAGTTCTTC. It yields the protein CSVDAGSDEQFF.

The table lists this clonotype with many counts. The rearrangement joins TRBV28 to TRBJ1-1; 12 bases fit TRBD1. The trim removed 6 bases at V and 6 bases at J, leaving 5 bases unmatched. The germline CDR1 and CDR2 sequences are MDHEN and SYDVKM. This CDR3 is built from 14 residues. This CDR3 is CASSWGQGAAEAFF. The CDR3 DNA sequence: TGTGCCAGCAGCTGGGGACAGGGGGCCGCTGAAGCTTTCTTT.

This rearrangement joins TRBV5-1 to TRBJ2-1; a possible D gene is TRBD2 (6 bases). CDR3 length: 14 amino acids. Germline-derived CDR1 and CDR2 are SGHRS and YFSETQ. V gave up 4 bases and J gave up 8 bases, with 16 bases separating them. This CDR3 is CASSPMNREHEQFF. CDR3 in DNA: TGCGCCAGCAGCCCCATGAACCGGGAGCATGAGCAGTTCTTC. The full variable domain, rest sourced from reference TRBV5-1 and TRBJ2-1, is KAGVTQTPRYLIKTRGQQVTLSCSPISGHRSVSWYQQTPGQGLQFLFEYFSETQRNKGNFPGRFSGRQFSNSRSEMNVSTLELGDSALYLCASSPMNREHEQFFGPGTRLTVL.

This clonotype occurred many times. As DNA, the CDR3 is TGCAGTGCTAGAGATCGCCAGGGGGTATACGAGCAGTACTTC. Translation: CSARDRQGVYEQYF. The chain is built from TRBV20-1 and TRBJ2-7; 7 bases fit TRBD1. This CDR3 is 14 amino acids long. The germline CDR1 and CDR2 sequences are DFQATT and SNEGSKA (reference sequence). V shed 0 bases, J shed 4 bases, and the junction held 6 bases outside the gene matches.

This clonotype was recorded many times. The CDR3 region has the DNA TGCGCCAGCAGCCAGGTTGATGAGGACGGCTACACCTTC. This translates into CASSQVDEDGYTF. The V call is TRBV4-1, the J call TRBJ1-2; D is undetermined. V was pared by 3 bases and J by 8 bases, with 13 bases between. Germline V lookup: CDR1 MGHRA, CDR2 YSYEKL. The CDR3 has 13 amino acids.

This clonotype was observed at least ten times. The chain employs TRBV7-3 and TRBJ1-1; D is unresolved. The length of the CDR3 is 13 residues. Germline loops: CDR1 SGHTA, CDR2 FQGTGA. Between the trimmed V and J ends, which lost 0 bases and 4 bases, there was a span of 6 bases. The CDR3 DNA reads TGTGCCAGCAGCTTAACGCCTATCACTGAAGCTTTCTTT. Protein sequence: CASSLTPITEAFF.

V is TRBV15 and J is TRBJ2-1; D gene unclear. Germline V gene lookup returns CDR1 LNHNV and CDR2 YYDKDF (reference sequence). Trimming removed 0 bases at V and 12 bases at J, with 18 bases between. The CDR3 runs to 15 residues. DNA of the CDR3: TGTGCCACCAGCAGAGATCCACAGAGCACAGATACGCAGTTCTTC. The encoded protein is CATSRDPQSTDTQFF.

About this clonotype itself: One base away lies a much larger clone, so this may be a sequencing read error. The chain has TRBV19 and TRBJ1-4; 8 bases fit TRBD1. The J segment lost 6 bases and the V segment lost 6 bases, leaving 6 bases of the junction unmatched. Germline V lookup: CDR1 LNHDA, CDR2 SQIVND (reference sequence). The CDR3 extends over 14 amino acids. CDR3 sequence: CASRPTGGDEKLFF. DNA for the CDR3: TGTGCCAGTAGGCCAACAGGGGGGGATGAAAAACTGTTTTTT. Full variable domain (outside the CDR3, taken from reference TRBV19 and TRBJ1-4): DGGITQSPKYLFRKEGQNVTLSCEQNLNHDAMYWYRQDPGQGLRLIYYSQIVNDFQKGDIAEGYSVSREKKESFPLTVTSAQKNPTAFYLCASRPTGGDEKLFFGSGTQLSVL.